One and the same sample provided the 28 T cell receptor beta chains below, sequenced in a study of T cells in Graves' hyperthyroidism and ophthalmopathy. From RNA transcripts, TCR beta CDR3 regions were amplified. RT-PCR in the first round (using the HTBI primer set) targeted the TCR CDR3. One entry per CDR3 protein results from TCRdb running MiXCR on the multiplex PCR reads. The sample yields some 250,000 distinct CDR3 sequences, about 15% seen once. Sequencing was carried out using blood. The source is a woman aged 40 to 49 with Graves' hyperthyroidism that later progressed to Graves' ophthalmopathy.

This clonotype was recorded at least ten times. This chain links TRBV27 with TRBJ1-1; 7 bases map to TRBD1. Losses at the gene ends were 6 bases for V and 0 bases for J; bases not matched to a gene: 7. In germline, CDR1 is MNHEY, CDR2 SMNVEV (reference sequence). The CDR3 covers 15 residues. The CDR3 protein is CASSPGQLMNTEAFF. The CDR3, as DNA: TGTGCCAGCAGCCCGGGACAGCTCATGAACACTGAAGCTTTCTTT.

The sample holds many counts of this clonotype. The V call is TRBV12-3 or TRBV12-4, the J call TRBJ2-2; D is possibly TRBD1 (5 bases). Trimming took off 4 bases at V and 2 bases at J, with 8 bases between the two ends. The CDR3 has 14 amino acids. CDR3 in DNA: TGTGCCAGCAGTTCGACAGTCAACACCGGGGAGCTGTTTTTT. It encodes CASSSTVNTGELFF.

In its sample, this clonotype was seen many times. This chain uses TRBV29-1 with TRBJ2-6, with TRBD1 as a possible D gene (6 bases). Trimming stripped 4 bases from V and 0 bases from J, with 19 bases between. The CDR3 loop spans 18 amino acids. Germline CDR1 is SQVTM and CDR2 is ANQGSEA. CDR3 residues: CSVAVRDTHISGANVLTF. CDR3 in DNA: TGCAGCGTTGCGGTTCGGGACACCCACATCTCTGGGGCCAACGTCCTGACTTTC.

The sample holds many counts of this clonotype. V is TRBV7-9 and J is TRBJ2-7; possible D gene TRBD1, 6 bases. The CDR3 loop spans 13 amino acids. The germline V gene encodes CDR1 SEHNR and CDR2 FQNEAQ (reference sequence). Trimming took 7 bases from V and 2 from J, leaving 12 bases between them. The CDR3 loop is CASTQGFPYEQYF. The CDR3 bases are TGTGCCAGCACCCAGGGGTTCCCCTACGAGCAGTACTTC.

The chain couples TRBV3-1 to TRBJ2-5; 7 nucleotides agree with TRBD2. V shed 0 bases and J 5 bases; nucleotides not matched to a gene: 12. Looked up from germline, CDR1 is LGHDT and CDR2 is YNNKEL (reference sequence). The CDR3 has 17 amino acids. In nucleotides, the CDR3 is TGTGCCAGCAGCCAAGAGGGTTGGGGGGGGTCTCGGGAGACCCAGTACTTC. It translates to CASSQEGWGGSRETQYF.

This clonotype was picked up many times. The genes are TRBV30 and TRBJ1-4; D gene unclear. Germline V CDR1 and CDR2: GTSNPN, SVGIG (reference sequence). The length of the CDR3 is 14 residues. Trimming removed 5 bases from V and 4 bases from J, with 14 bases in between. The CDR3 region is CAWGSGEINEKLFF. DNA for the CDR3: TGTGCCTGGGGGAGTGGGGAAATTAATGAAAAACTGTTTTTT. The full variable domain, with the rest looked up from reference TRBV30 and TRBJ1-4, is SQTIHQWPATLVQPVGSPLSLECTVEGTSNPNLYWYRQAAGRGLQLLFYSVGIGQISSEVPQNLSASRPQDRQFILSSKKLLLSDSGFYLCAWGSGEINEKLFFGSGTQLSVL.

The J gene is TRBJ1-1, the V gene TRBV7-2, with D maybe TRBD1 (6 bases). Germline V gene data show CDR1 as SGHTA and CDR2 as FQGNSA. The CDR3 is 14 residues long. V was pared by 6 bases and J by 1 base, with 12 bases between. The chain's CDR3 is CASSYRAKNTEAFF. Written as DNA, the CDR3 is TGTGCCAGCAGTTACAGGGCTAAGAACACTGAAGCTTTCTTT.

Ten or more counts support this clonotype. V and J are TRBV28 and TRBJ2-3; D gene uncertain. Germline-derived CDR1 and CDR2 are MDHEN and SYDVKM. With 6 bases removed from V and 9 bases from J, the gap between germline ends came to 10 bases. The CDR3 contains 11 residues. This chain's CDR3 is CASSLQGTQYF. The CDR3, as DNA: TGTGCCAGCAGCCTTCAAGGAACGCAGTATTTT.

This clonotype was recorded many times. The chain links TRBV2 to TRBJ1-5, with D uncertain. The CDR3 consists of 15 residues. Trimming took off 4 bases at V and 0 bases at J, with 10 bases between the two ends. Germline V gene data show CDR1 as SNHLY and CDR2 as FYNNEI. CDR3 protein: CASSGPDHSNQPQHF. The CDR3 nucleotides are TGTGCCAGCAGTGGCCCGGATCATAGCAATCAGCCCCAGCATTTT.

This clonotype occurred many times. The chain employs TRBV5-1 and TRBJ2-3; TRBD2 matches 12 bases. The CDR3 is 19 residues long. Germline V gene data show CDR1 as SGHRS and CDR2 as YFSETQ. The J segment lost 2 bases and the V segment lost 6 bases, leaving 16 bases of the junction unmatched. CDR3 sequence reads: CASKLRTTSGSFATDTQYF. The CDR3 bases are TGCGCCAGCAAATTGCGGACGACTAGCGGGAGCTTCGCCACAGATACGCAGTATTTT. The complete variable domain, with remaining parts taken from reference TRBV5-1 and TRBJ2-3, reads KAGVTQTPRYLIKTRGQQVTLSCSPISGHRSVSWYQQTPGQGLQFLFEYFSETQRNKGNFPGRFSGRQFSNSRSEMNVSTLELGDSALYLCASKLRTTSGSFATDTQYFGPGTRLTVL.

This clonotype was seen ten or more times. The rearrangement joins TRBV28 to TRBJ1-5; TRBD1 agrees at 8 bases. V lost 3 bases and J lost 3; bases outside the gene matches: 19. Germline values: CDR1 MDHEN, CDR2 SYDVKM. The CDR3 has 20 amino acids. The CDR3 region has the DNA TGTGCCAGCAGTTTCTTCCCCCGCGCCCGGGACAGGTTTTACAATCAGCCCCAGCATTTT. It is translated as CASSFFPRARDRFYNQPQHF.

This clonotype occurred many times. The chain couples TRBV28 to TRBJ2-1; weak D call: TRBD2 (6 bases). The CDR3 spans 15 residues. Per germline, CDR1 MDHEN and CDR2 SYDVKM. V dropped 2 bases and J dropped 4 bases, with 12 bases sitting between them. The CDR3 region is CASSLGGKGYNEQFF. CDR3 nucleotide sequence: TGTGCCAGCAGTTTAGGCGGGAAAGGTTACAATGAGCAGTTCTTC.

The sample holds many counts of this clonotype. This sequence joins TRBV7-9 and TRBJ1-2, with 7 bases that match TRBD1. Germline CDR1 and CDR2: SEHNR and FQNEAQ (reference sequence). Losses at the gene ends were 5 bases for V and 4 bases for J; bases not matched to a gene: 4. The CDR3 loop spans 13 amino acids. The CDR3 spells CASSAGTAYGYTF. Written as DNA, the CDR3 is TGTGCCAGCAGCGCCGGGACAGCCTATGGCTACACCTTC.

A note on this clonotype: The junction shows a germline mismatch at one end, possibly a read error. CDR3 sequence (DNA): TGTGCTAGCAGCTTAGTCCCCGCGGGGCAGGGTGCCGGGGCCAACGTCCTGACTTTC. Translating it yields CASSLVPAGQGAGANVLTF. The chain couples TRBV7-7 to TRBJ2-6; D may be TRBD2 (6 bases). Germline values: CDR1 SSHAT, CDR2 FNYEAQ (reference sequence). This CDR3 is 19 amino acids long. Complete variable domain (other parts from reference TRBV7-7 and TRBJ2-6): GAGVSQSPRYKVTKRGQDVTLRCDPISSHATLYWYQQALGQGPEFLTYFNYEAQPDKSGLPSDRFSAERPEGSISTLTIQRTEQRDSAMYRCASSLVPAGQGAGANVLTFGAGSRLTVL.

The sample holds a few counts of this clonotype. A much larger clone lies one base from this, so it may be a read error. In DNA, the CDR3 is TGCGCCAGCGGCGGCCGACAAGGGGCCGTCACTGAAGCTTTCTTT. Its protein product is CASGGRQGAVTEAFF. V gene TRBV5-1 combines with J gene TRBJ1-1; D might be TRBD1 (5 bases). CDR1 and CDR2 from the germline V gene are SGHRS and YFSETQ. V was pared by 7 bases and J by 4 bases, with 20 bases between. This CDR3 is built from 15 residues.

This clonotype showed up many times. V is TRBV5-1 and J is TRBJ2-2; D ambiguous. Trimming took 2 bases from V and 5 from J, leaving 4 bases between them. The CDR3 contains 12 residues. Germline V gene data show CDR1 as SGHRS and CDR2 as YFSETQ. The CDR3 nucleotides read TGCGCCAGCAGCTTTCATACCGGGGAGCTGTTTTTT. It codes for CASSFHTGELFF.

The V gene is TRBV6-1, the J gene TRBJ2-7; 7 bases match TRBD1. In germline, CDR1 is MNHNS, CDR2 SASEGT. V trimming: 5 bases; J trimming: 6 bases; junction bases outside the gene matches: 10. This CDR3 is 14 amino acids long. The CDR3 nucleotides are TGTGCCAGCAGTACGACAGGGCCGCCTTTCGAGCAGTACTTC. Translating it yields CASSTTGPPFEQYF.

The chain carries TRBV28 and TRBJ2-3; D is unclear. V lost 2 bases to trimming and J lost 4 bases, with 10 bases between them. The germline gives CDR1 MDHEN, CDR2 SYDVKM. The CDR3 runs 14 residues. For the CDR3, the DNA is TGTGCCAGCAGTTTAGAGCGTCGGGCAGATACGCAGTATTTT. Its protein product is CASSLERRADTQYF. Using reference TRBV28 and TRBJ2-3 for the parts outside the CDR3, the full variable domain is DVKVTQSSRYLVKRTGEKVFLECVQDMDHENMFWYRQDPGLGLRLIYFSYDVKMKEKGDIPEGYSVSREKKERFSLILESASTNQTSMYLCASSLERRADTQYFGPGTRLTVL.

The table lists this clonotype with a few counts. The genes are TRBV3-1 and TRBJ2-7, with D perhaps matching TRBD2 (6 bases). Trimming stripped 2 bases from V and 3 bases from J, with 17 bases between. CDR1 is LGHDT, CDR2 YNNKEL, per germline (reference sequence). This CDR3 is built from 16 residues. CDR3 region: CASSQISGTRFYEQYF. DNA for the CDR3: TGTGCCAGCAGCCAAATTTCCGGGACTCGATTCTACGAGCAGTACTTC.

The V and J genes are TRBV30 and TRBJ2-7; a weak D match, TRBD1 (5 bases). The CDR3 extends over 13 amino acids. The germline CDR1 and CDR2 sequences are GTSNPN and SVGIG (reference sequence). CDR3 in DNA: TGTGCCTGGAGCAGGGTACCGACCTACGAGCCGTACGTC. It encodes CAWSRVPTYEPYV.

This clonotype was picked up many times. DNA of the CDR3: TGTGCCAGCAGACCCGACGGATCGAGCAATCAGCCCCAGCATTTT. Encoded protein: CASRPDGSSNQPQHF. The chain links TRBV28 to TRBJ1-5, with D unclear. CDR1 MDHEN and CDR2 SYDVKM come from the germline V gene. The CDR3 has 15 amino acids. Trimming left V 6 bases short and J 1 base short, with 13 bases between.

This clonotype showed up just a few times. The chain recombines TRBV20-1 with TRBJ1-1; 9 nucleotides match TRBD1. With 2 bases clipped from V and 3 bases from J, the junction kept 7 bases outside the gene matches. From germline, CDR1 is DFQATT and CDR2 SNEGSKA (reference sequence). The CDR3 runs 15 residues. The CDR3 reads CSARLQDRGDTEAFF. The CDR3 nucleotides are TGCAGTGCTAGACTTCAGGACAGGGGCGACACTGAAGCTTTCTTT.

This clonotype was seen repeatedly, ten times or more. The chain joins TRBV5-1 to TRBJ2-7; TRBD1 matches 7 bases. CDR1 is SGHRS and CDR2 is YFSETQ in the germline V gene. The CDR3 covers 16 residues. Trimming removed 2 bases from V and 4 bases from J; junction bases left unmatched: 12. This chain's CDR3 is CASSFSKGGEGYEQYF. CDR3 sequence (DNA): TGCGCCAGCAGCTTCTCGAAAGGGGGCGAAGGGTACGAGCAGTACTTC.

This clonotype was recorded many times. The chain employs TRBV20-1 and TRBJ1-1; D unclear. Trimming left V 6 bases short and J 1 base short, with 15 bases between. In germline, CDR1 is DFQATT, CDR2 SNEGSKA (reference sequence). This CDR3 spans 14 amino acids. The CDR3 spells CSAPVSTSNTEAFF. In nucleotides, the CDR3 is TGCAGTGCCCCCGTTTCGACATCGAACACTGAAGCTTTCTTT.

This clonotype showed up many times. The genes are TRBV12-3 or TRBV12-4 and TRBJ2-7, with D possibly TRBD2 on 5 matching bases. V was pared by 4 bases and J by 2 bases, with 12 bases between. The CDR3 runs to 14 residues. The CDR3 region has the DNA TGTGCCAGCAGTTCTACCGGGAAAACCTACGAGCAGTACTTC. Translating gives CASSSTGKTYEQYF.

This clonotype was recorded many times. V and J are TRBV27 and TRBJ1-5; 12 nucleotides agree with TRBD1. The CDR3 totals 16 residues. Germline lookup yields CDR1 MNHEY and CDR2 SMNVEV (reference sequence). V was pared by 4 bases and J by 4 bases, with 5 bases of the junction left unmatched. The CDR3 DNA reads TGTGCCAGCAGTTGGGGGACAGGGGGCAATAATCAGCCCCAGCATTTT. The encoded protein is CASSWGTGGNNQPQHF.

With regard to this clonotype: This CDR3 fails to terminate in the conserved phenylalanine or tryptophan, so it likely reflects a read error. This rearrangement joins TRBV3-1 to TRBJ1-3; 8 bases match TRBD1. J gave up 3 bases and V 4 bases, and 2 bases lay outside the gene matches. Germline CDR1 reads LGHDT; CDR2 reads YNNKEL (reference sequence). CDR3 size: 14 residues. The CDR3 loop is CASSLQGGGNTIYL. As DNA, the CDR3 is TGTGCCAGCAGCCTACAGGGGGGTGGAAACACCATATATCTT.

This clonotype was picked up many times. The chain recombines TRBV5-6 with TRBJ2-5; D gene unclear. The CDR3 has 13 residues. The germline V gene has CDR1 SGHDT and CDR2 YYEEEE. The V end lost 7 bases, the J end lost 0 bases, and 10 bases lay between the germline ends. This CDR3 is CASHRGYQETQYF. DNA of the CDR3: TGTGCCAGCCATCGTGGGTACCAAGAGACCCAGTACTTC.